The T cell receptor beta chain under discussion was sequenced for a study of cytomegalovirus exposure and HLA in healthy donors. Primers for the PCR totalled 60 Vbeta and 13 Jbeta. Some clones are missing from TCRdb's copy, which holds only in-frame ones; the method was immunoSEQ multiplex PCR. The sample holds about 240,000 clones; roughly 82% are singletons and the top ten take 5% to 6%. What was sequenced was PBMCs. The sequence came from a woman aged 40 to 50 in good health and CMV-seropositive.

CDR3: CASSVESGAKQYF. In nucleotides, the CDR3 is TGTGCCAGCAGCGTAGAGTCTGGAGCTAAGCAGTACTTC. J is TRBJ2-7 and V is TRBV9; D gene uncertain. Germline V gene lookup returns CDR1 SGDLS and CDR2 YYNGEE. Trimming left V 0 bases short and J 8 bases short, with 12 bases between. The CDR3 has 13 amino acids.